One and the same sample provided the 16 T cell receptor beta chains below, sequenced in a study of blood T cells in healthy people across ages. The second PCR ran roughly 6 to 12 cycles with a sample-barcoded 5' primer and J-beta primers. TCRdb ran MiXCR on the 5' RACE reads and lists one entry per CDR3 protein. The table shows under 2,000,000 distinct CDR3 sequences, with about 49% occurring only once. Sequencing input: blood. The receptor source for this set is a middle-aged woman in good health.

CDR3 region: CSASPSPGEGYTF. Written as DNA, the CDR3 is TGCAGTGCTAGTCCGTCCCCAGGGGAAGGCTACACCTTC. J is TRBJ1-2 and V is TRBV20-1; possible D gene TRBD1, 6 bases. The germline V gene has CDR1 DFQATT and CDR2 SNEGSKA (reference sequence). The V gene lost 3 bases and the J gene lost 8 bases, with 16 bases spanning the gap. This CDR3 region has 13 residues.

This clonotype was seen a single time. The CDR3 DNA sequence: TGTGCCAGCAGCTGGTCTAGCGGGAGCAATGAGCAGTTCTTC. Its translation: CASSWSSGSNEQFF. V and J are TRBV7-2 and TRBJ2-1, with 10 bases fitting TRBD2. With 4 bases clipped from V and 6 bases from J, the junction kept 3 bases outside the gene matches. The CDR3 totals 14 residues. CDR1 SGHTA and CDR2 FQGNSA come from the germline V gene.

CDR3 region: CASSGQGHQPQHF. The CDR3 coding sequence is TGTGCCAGCAGTGGACAGGGTCACCAGCCCCAGCATTTT. V gene TRBV25-1 combines with J gene TRBJ1-5; TRBD1 matches 7 bases. The CDR3 is made up of 13 amino acids. Germline CDR1 and CDR2: MGHDK and SYGVNS. Unmatched junction bases numbered 4, after V lost 4 bases and J lost 7 bases. The complete variable domain, with remaining parts taken from reference TRBV25-1 and TRBJ1-5, reads EADIYQTPRYLVIGTGKKITLECSQTMGHDKMYWYQQDPGMELHLIHYSYGVNSTEKGDLSSESTVSRIRTEHFPLTLESARPSHTSQYLCASSGQGHQPQHFGDGTRLSIL.

As for this clonotype: One end of the junction is discordant with germline, which a read error may explain. The chain uses TRBV7-2 and TRBJ2-1; D not certain. Germline CDR1 SGHTA, CDR2 FQGNSA. This CDR3 has 14 residues. The CDR3 bases are TGTGCCAGCAGCGCCGATTGGGATGCGGATGAGCGGTTCTTC. Its protein is CASSADWDADERFF.

The rearrangement links TRBV12-3 or TRBV12-4 to TRBJ2-1; 8 bases map to TRBD2. The CDR3 runs 13 residues. V lost 7 bases to trimming and J lost 9 bases; unmatched junction nucleotides: 8. CDR3 loop: CASNVAGPSEQFF. The CDR3 coding sequence is TGTGCCAGCAACGTAGCGGGGCCGAGTGAGCAGTTCTTC.

V usage is TRBV4-1 and J usage is TRBJ1-4; D unresolved. Trimming took 0 bases from V and 0 from J, leaving 11 bases between them. Germline CDR1 and CDR2: MGHRA and YSYEKL. The CDR3 length is 17 residues. The CDR3 is CASSQDHLGSTNEKLFF. The CDR3 DNA sequence: TGCGCCAGCAGCCAAGATCATCTGGGCTCAACTAATGAAAAACTGTTTTTT.

The chain recombines TRBV7-2 with TRBJ2-5; 14 bases match TRBD2. V dropped 0 bases and J dropped 7; count of bases not matched to a gene: 1. The CDR3 extends over 15 amino acids. The germline V gene has CDR1 SGHTA and CDR2 FQGNSA. Here the CDR3 DNA reads TGTGCCAGCAGCTTAGCGACTAGCGGGGGGGGGACCCAGTACTTC. Its protein is CASSLATSGGGTQYF.

This clonotype was seen only a few times. The rearrangement links TRBV25-1 to TRBJ1-2; TRBD1 matches at 7 bases. This CDR3 contains 16 residues. CDR1 is MGHDK and CDR2 is SYGVNS in the germline V gene. With V trimmed by 2 bases and J by 5 bases, 11 bases remained unmatched. The CDR3 here is CASSEEDRTKAYGYTF. CDR3 in DNA: TGTGCCAGCAGTGAAGAGGACAGGACCAAAGCGTATGGCTACACCTTC.

The chain links TRBV6-6 to TRBJ2-1; D might be TRBD1 (5 bases). This CDR3 has 15 residues. V shed 4 bases and J shed 6 bases, with 16 bases lying between them. Germline CDR1 reads MNHNY; CDR2 reads SVGAGI (reference sequence). CDR3: CASSSKGLGSNEQFF. Written as DNA, the CDR3 is TGTGCCAGCAGTTCCAAGGGGTTAGGTAGCAATGAGCAGTTCTTC.

This clonotype showed up just once. The V gene is TRBV6-2 or TRBV6-3, the J gene TRBJ2-3; perhaps D is TRBD1 or TRBD2 (5 bases each). The CDR3 extends over 14 amino acids. In germline, CDR1 is MNHEY, CDR2 SVGEGT. Trimming left V 5 bases short and J 5 bases short, with 14 bases between. Written as DNA, the CDR3 is TGTGCCAGCAGTGATACCGTTGGGGGAGATACGCAGTATTTT. Protein sequence: CASSDTVGGDTQYF.

This clonotype has just a few counts. This chain joins TRBV5-6 and TRBJ2-3; TRBD1 aligns across 8 bases. The CDR3 loop spans 16 amino acids. V shed 0 bases, J shed 6 bases, and the junction held 9 bases outside the gene matches. The germline gives CDR1 SGHDT, CDR2 YYEEEE. CDR3 nucleotides: TGTGCCAGCAGCTTGGGGGCAGGGGGCAACACGGATACGCAGTATTTT. Translation: CASSLGAGGNTDTQYF.

This clonotype was seen more than once but under ten times. The V gene is TRBV3-1, the J gene TRBJ2-1, with D tentatively TRBD2 (6 bases). Per the germline V gene, CDR1 is LGHDT and CDR2 is YNNKEL (reference sequence). The CDR3 is 13 amino acids. Trimming shortened V by 6 bases and J by 10 bases, and 16 bases separated the two germline ends. The CDR3 nucleotides read TGTGCCAGCAGGCCGTCGGGGAGCGGGGAGCAGTTCTTC. It translates to CASRPSGSGEQFF.

This clonotype was observed a handful of times. The chain has TRBV29-1 and TRBJ2-3; the match to TRBD2 covers 14 bases. V was clipped by 1 base and J by 3 bases; unmatched bases: 3. Germline-derived CDR1 and CDR2 are SQVTM and ANQGSEA. CDR3 length: 16 amino acids. The CDR3 spells CSVEGTSGGRTDTQYF. The CDR3 DNA sequence: TGCAGCGTTGAAGGGACTAGCGGGGGGCGGACAGATACGCAGTATTTT.

CDR3 sequence (DNA): TGTGCCAGCCAAGTTTGGGGACAGGGGGCTAACGAGCAGTACTTC. Protein product: CASQVWGQGANEQYF. The chain uses TRBV12-3 or TRBV12-4 and TRBJ2-7; TRBD1 matches at 12 bases. This CDR3 is built from 15 residues. The junction had 10 bases not matched to a gene; V was cut back by 8 bases and J by 5 bases.

The chain has TRBV15 and TRBJ1-5; tentatively, D is TRBD1 (6 bases). The CDR3 runs 15 residues. CDR1 is LNHNV and CDR2 is YYDKDF in the germline V gene (reference sequence). With 0 bases removed from V and 6 bases from J, the gap between germline ends came to 12 bases. CDR3 DNA sequence: TGTGCCACCAGCAGAGAGGGGGCGAAAGGTCAGCCCCAGCATTTT. Translation gives CATSREGAKGQPQHF.

This clonotype is a singleton in its sample. The chain uses TRBV4-3 and TRBJ1-5; D may be TRBD1 (6 bases). The CDR3 spans 13 residues. The V and J ends lost 3 bases and 7 bases respectively, with 10 bases between them. The germline V gene has CDR1 LGHNA and CDR2 YSLEER. CDR3 sequence: CASSQVQGQPQHF. The CDR3 nucleotides read TGCGCCAGCAGCCAGGTACAGGGACAGCCCCAGCATTTT.